This T cell receptor (beta chain) appears in the sequencing data of a study of T cells after yellow fever vaccination. General study findings and limits: It was the secondary response that reached its peak faster, day 5 versus 15, but it was weaker. Contaminating bulk clonotypes could be abundant in FACS-sorted repertoires. The booster response re-showed most primary clones: 95% to 96% CD4, more than 80% CD8.

The authors made TCR cDNA by 5'RACE template switching, adding a universal primer site and UMIs. TCRdb re-called the 5' RACE reads through MiXCR, storing one row per CDR3 protein. The data contain 78,000 or so distinct CDR3 sequences, around 7.8% of them seen just once; the ten biggest clones take up around 29%. This CDR3 contains 15 residues. Germline CDR1 and CDR2: SGHRS and YFSETQ. The V end lost 2 bases, the J end lost 4 bases, and 14 bases lay between the germline ends. Details on this clonotype: Its antigen is still unknown.

This clonotype was obtained from a man younger than 35 who received the YFV17D yellow fever vaccine. The gene calls are TRBV5-1 and TRBJ2-3; D not resolved. The source was CD8+ T cells sorted from PBMCs, collected about 10 days after the first yellow fever vaccination. The DNA for the CDR3 is TGCGCCAGCAGCTTAAGGACGGAAGGACCAGATACGCAGTATTTT. It translates to CASSLRTEGPDTQYF.